One and the same sample provided the 19 T cell receptor beta chains below, sequenced in a study of radiation and T cells in renal cell carcinoma. TCRdb's copy holds only in-frame clones and misses some; the assay was immunoSEQ multiplex PCR. The sample lists about 130,000 clones; about four fifths were seen once. Time point of the sample: baseline pretreatment blood. Treatment in this sample: 15 Gy SBRT to primary tumor, nephrectomy 4 weeks later. The sample here was blood, taken from a patient whose treatment included radiotherapy and nephrectomy. The receptors shown here come from a woman aged 60-75 years with renal cell carcinoma.

This chain uses TRBV5-1 with TRBJ2-2, with D possibly being TRBD1 or TRBD2 (5 bases each). This CDR3 region has 16 residues. Between the trimmed V and J ends, which lost 0 bases and 1 base, there was a span of 10 bases. The germline V gene encodes CDR1 SGHRS and CDR2 YFSETQ. The CDR3 region has the DNA TGCGCCAGCAGCTTGGGCAGGGCGGGGAACACCGGGGAGCTGTTTTTT. This sequence encodes CASSLGRAGNTGELFF.

The chain couples TRBV6-1 to TRBJ2-7, with D perhaps TRBD2 (6 bases). Germline V gene data show CDR1 as MNHNS and CDR2 as SASEGT. The CDR3 contains 13 residues. Between the trimmed V and J ends, which lost 8 bases and 2 bases, there was a span of 13 bases. The CDR3 region has the DNA TGTGCCAGCCGAAAGGAGGGAACCTACGAGCAGTACTTC. Residues: CASRKEGTYEQYF.

This clone was seen just once. The V gene is TRBV7-2, the J gene TRBJ2-7, with TRBD1 as a possible D gene (6 bases). The germline V and J ends were trimmed by 5 bases and 3 bases, with 20 bases remaining between them. This CDR3 is 16 amino acids long. CDR1 is SGHTA and CDR2 is FQGNSA in the germline V gene. The CDR3 DNA sequence: TGTGCCAGCAGCAGGCGCCGGGACACAAGCCTCTACGAGCAGTACTTC. Encoded protein: CASSRRRDTSLYEQYF.

The chain combines TRBV21-1 with TRBJ2-7; the table's D call TRBD1 went unverified against the DNA. TRBV21-1 is shown as a pseudogene. The CDR3 covers 14 residues. The CDR3 loop is CASSKEVEHHEQYF. The CDR3 DNA reads TGTGCCAGCAGCAAAGAAGTTGAACACCACGAGCAGTACTTC.

The chain joins TRBV7-9 to TRBJ1-2; possibly TRBD1 for D (5 bases). Germline V gene lookup returns CDR1 SEHNR and CDR2 FQNEAQ (reference sequence). CDR3 length: 14 residues. V shed 10 bases and J shed 3 bases, with 18 bases lying between them. CDR3 region: CATPLPGGDYGYTF. Written as DNA, the CDR3 is TGTGCCACTCCTCTCCCTGGGGGGGACTATGGCTACACCTTC.

The chain combines TRBV15 with TRBJ2-3; 7 bases match TRBD1. The germline V gene has CDR1 LNHNV and CDR2 YYDKDF (reference sequence). The CDR3 contains 15 residues. Trimming removed 0 bases from V and 2 bases from J; junction bases left unmatched: 2. The CDR3 DNA reads as TGTGCCACCAGCAGAGAGCAGGGGGACACAGATACGCAGTATTTT. This translates into CATSREQGDTDTQYF.

This clone was observed once. Other DNA variants within this sample encode the same CDR3. The rearrangement uses TRBV6-5 and TRBJ1-2; D call uncertain. V lost 6 bases and J lost 8, with 13 bases in between. The CDR3 covers 12 residues. Germline assignment: CDR1 MNHEY and CDR2 SVGAGI. The CDR3 is CASRGQSRGYTF. CDR3 bases: TGTGCCAGCAGGGGTCAGTCTCGCGGCTACACCTTC.

On this clone itself: This specimen includes other DNA sequences encoding the same CDR3. This chain connects TRBV5-1 to TRBJ1-3; D is ambiguous. The CDR3 is 15 residues long. Germline V CDR1 and CDR2: SGHRS, YFSETQ. Trimming shortened V by 1 base and J by 4 bases, and 12 bases separated the two germline ends. The CDR3 nucleotides read TGCGCCAGCAGCTTGACAACCCTCTCCGGAAACACCATATATTTT. It codes for CASSLTTLSGNTIYF.

V gene TRBV19 combines with J gene TRBJ1-5; D uncertain. Germline CDR1 and CDR2: LNHDA and SQIVND (reference sequence). The CDR3 runs 14 residues. Trimming shortened V by 3 bases and J by 6 bases, and 12 bases separated the two germline ends. The CDR3 region has the DNA TGTGCCAGTAGTATCGGAGCCGCAGGTCAGCCCCAGCATTTT. Amino acids: CASSIGAAGQPQHF.

The gene calls are TRBV7-2 and TRBJ2-1; D is ambiguous. The CDR3 is 15 amino acids. V was pared by 5 bases and J by 0 bases, with 11 bases between. Germline-derived CDR1 and CDR2 are SGHTA and FQGNSA. CDR3 in amino acids: CASSPTPSSYNEQFF. As DNA, the CDR3 is TGTGCCAGCAGCCCCACACCAAGCTCCTACAATGAGCAGTTCTTC. Supplemented by reference TRBV7-2 and TRBJ2-1, the full variable domain reads GAGVSQSPSNKVTEKGKDVELRCDPISGHTALYWYRQSLGQGLEFLIYFQGNSAPDKSGLPSDRFSAERTGGSVSTLTIQRTQQEDSAVYLCASSPTPSSYNEQFFGPGTRLTVL.

The chain combines TRBV6-4 with TRBJ1-1; 10 bases line up with TRBD1. Germline-derived CDR1 and CDR2 are MRHNA and SNTAGT. The V segment lost 5 bases and the J segment 0 bases; nucleotides outside the gene matches: 6. CDR3 length equals 16 residues. As DNA, the CDR3 is TGTGCCAGCAGTTTAAGGACAGGGGGGATGAACACTGAAGCTTTCTTT. It is translated as CASSLRTGGMNTEAFF.

The chain is built from TRBV5-6 and TRBJ1-3; D might be TRBD1 (5 bases). Trimming stripped 3 bases from V and 2 bases from J, with 9 bases between. Germline CDR1 and CDR2: SGHDT and YYEEEE. This CDR3 is built from 14 residues. The CDR3 spells CASSWTGPGNTIYF. The CDR3 DNA reads TGTGCCAGCAGCTGGACGGGACCTGGAAACACCATATATTTT.

The V and J genes are TRBV9 and TRBJ2-1; 9 bases are shared with TRBD2. V shed 5 bases and J 5 bases; nucleotides not matched to a gene: 35. This CDR3 has 24 amino acids. CDR1 and CDR2 (germline): SGDLS, YYNGEE. The CDR3 region has the DNA TGTGCCAGCAGTGTAATCAGCCCGGGACTAGCTAACCCCGGAGCGGGAGGAGGAGACAATGAGCAGTTCTTC. Translated: CASSVISPGLANPGAGGGDNEQFF.

Here the CDR3 reads CASRPTGEYEQYF. DNA of the CDR3: TGTGCCAGCAGACCGACAGGGGAATACGAGCAGTACTTC. The rearrangement links TRBV5-4 to TRBJ2-7, with 8 nucleotides matching TRBD1. The CDR3 is 13 amino acids. CDR1 SGHNT and CDR2 YYREEE come from the germline V gene (reference sequence). Trimming cost V 5 bases and J 4 bases; bases outside gene matches: 5.

CDR3 bases: TGTGCCAGTAGTGTATCCGGGACAGGGAGCAACGAGCAGTACTTC. It is translated as CASSVSGTGSNEQYF. V usage is TRBV19 and J usage is TRBJ2-7; the match to TRBD1 covers 9 bases. Germline-derived CDR1 and CDR2 are LNHDA and SQIVND (reference sequence). Trimming cost V 5 bases and J 5 bases; bases outside gene matches: 10. The CDR3 sequence is 15 residues long.

J is TRBJ2-7 and V is TRBV28; 10 nucleotides line up with TRBD1. The CDR3 extends over 16 amino acids. V was pared by 4 bases and J by 4 bases, with 10 bases of the junction left unmatched. Germline loops: CDR1 MDHEN, CDR2 SYDVKM. The CDR3 is CASSSFGGTGAYEQYF. As DNA, the CDR3 is TGTGCCAGCAGTTCCTTTGGAGGGACAGGGGCGTACGAGCAGTACTTC.

The chain links TRBV4-1 to TRBJ2-7, with TRBD2 as a possible D gene (5 bases). This CDR3 is 15 amino acids long. Germline lookup yields CDR1 MGHRA and CDR2 YSYEKL. The ends were cut back, 0 bases at V and 6 bases at J, with 15 bases in the middle. The chain's CDR3 is CASSQERGIRFEQYF. CDR3 nucleotides: TGCGCCAGCAGCCAAGAGAGAGGGATAAGGTTCGAGCAGTACTTC.

The chain combines TRBV7-2 with TRBJ2-5, with D unclear. V was shortened by 5 bases and J by 4 bases, with 14 bases between the two germline ends. The CDR3 is 14 amino acids. Germline CDR1 reads SGHTA; CDR2 reads FQGNSA. CDR3 amino acids: CASSPGDHRETQYF. Written as DNA, the CDR3 is TGTGCCAGCAGCCCCGGAGACCATAGAGAGACCCAGTACTTC.

This chain joins TRBV6-6 and TRBJ2-7; D unclear. The CDR3 totals 14 residues. Germline values: CDR1 MNHNY, CDR2 SVGAGI (reference sequence). V was pared by 0 bases and J by 2 bases, with 8 bases between. CDR3 loop: CASSYSTLTYEQYF. The CDR3 nucleotides read TGTGCCAGCAGTTACTCGACTCTGACCTACGAGCAGTACTTC.